These 18 T cell receptor beta chains were all obtained from the same sample, sequenced in a study of shared clonotypes between healthy human individuals (dated by TCRdb to the early 2020s). Preparation of the library involved the immunoSEQ multiplex PCR assay. The immuneACCESS repertoire file appears here via TCRdb, limited to in-frame rearrangements. These files lack a portion of the clones; in checked studies, under half of the deficit traces to unresolved V genes, and the cause of the others is not known. Across this sample there are 2 million to 2.5 million clones, with under 97% seen only once. Jointly, the top ten make up roughly 0.13% of the sample. Sequencing input: naive CD4+ T cells sorted from blood. Taken with the paper, the label for cell subset or site translates to: CD45RA+ positively selected. The source of these receptors is a man younger than 35 in good health.

V usage is TRBV11-2 and J usage is TRBJ2-7, with D unresolved. V was trimmed by 5 bases and J by 2 bases, leaving 13 bases between them. The germline V gene has CDR1 SGHAT and CDR2 FQNNGV. The CDR3 contains 14 residues. The CDR3 DNA reads TGTGCCAGCAGCATGACAAATGGAGCCTACGAGCAGTACTTC. Protein: CASSMTNGAYEQYF. Full variable domain (outside the CDR3, taken from reference TRBV11-2 and TRBJ2-7): EAGVAQSPRYKIIEKRQSVAFWCNPISGHATLYWYQQILGQGPKLLIQFQNNGVVDDSQLPKDRFSAERLKGVDSTLKIQPAKLEDSAVYLCASSMTNGAYEQYFGPGTRLTVT.

This chain's CDR3 is CASSPDSGFGYTF. The DNA of the CDR3 is TGTGCCAGCTCACCAGACAGCGGGTTTGGCTACACCTTC. The V gene is TRBV18, the J gene TRBJ1-2; D might be TRBD1 (5 bases). This CDR3 is 13 amino acids long. V shed 2 bases and J shed 7 bases, with 11 bases lying between them. Per germline, CDR1 KGHSH and CDR2 LQKENI.

The genes are TRBV10-3 and TRBJ1-1; 7 bases agree with TRBD1. Germline lookup yields CDR1 ENHRY and CDR2 SYGVKD. After removal of 0 bases from V and 1 base from J, the junction contained 5 bases not matched to a gene. This CDR3 contains 16 residues. The CDR3 sequence is CAISESATGKNTEAFF. The CDR3 DNA is TGTGCCATCAGTGAGTCCGCGACAGGGAAGAACACTGAAGCTTTCTTT.

The rearrangement links TRBV7-9 to TRBJ1-6; D uncertain. The V end was cut by 5 bases, the J end by 5 bases, with 7 bases between. CDR3 length: 13 residues. Germline CDR1 and CDR2: SEHNR and FQNEAQ (reference sequence). This CDR3 is CASSSQNNSPLHF. The DNA of the CDR3 is TGTGCCAGCAGCAGTCAAAATAATTCACCCCTCCACTTT.

This chain connects TRBV6-1 to TRBJ1-1, with TRBD1 as a possible D gene (5 bases). V lost 7 bases and J 7 bases, leaving 10 bases between the germline ends. Germline CDR1 and CDR2: MNHNS and SASEGT. The CDR3 has 11 amino acids. This CDR3 reads CASTQGGEAFF. CDR3 in DNA: TGTGCCAGCACCCAGGGCGGTGAAGCTTTCTTT.

The chain combines TRBV30 with TRBJ1-4; D call uncertain. The CDR3 has 14 residues. CDR1 is GTSNPN, CDR2 SVGIG, per germline (reference sequence). Trimming cost V 3 bases and J 0 bases, with 8 bases left between them. The CDR3 nucleotides read TGTGCCTGGAGGAGACCCTCAACTAATGAAAAACTGTTTTTT. Translating gives CAWRRPSTNEKLFF.

This clone was recorded once. The chain joins TRBV27 to TRBJ1-5, with TRBD1 matching 8 bases. Unmatched junction bases numbered 7, after V lost 5 bases and J lost 4 bases. This CDR3 region has 15 residues. Germline CDR1 is MNHEY and CDR2 is SMNVEV (reference sequence). The CDR3 bases are TGTGCCAGCAGTCCGCGGACAGGGCCAAATCAGCCCCAGCATTTT. The encoded protein is CASSPRTGPNQPQHF.

The gene calls are TRBV19 and TRBJ2-2; either TRBD1 or TRBD2 may supply D (5 bases each). CDR3 size: 15 residues. Germline V gives CDR1 LNHDA, CDR2 SQIVND (reference sequence). Trimming removed 6 bases from V and 1 base from J, with 12 bases in between. The DNA of the CDR3 is TGTGCCAGTAGGACCGGGACGGAGAACACCGGGGAGCTGTTTTTT. This sequence encodes CASRTGTENTGELFF.

The table lists this clone with a count of one. Within the sample, other DNA sequences also encode this same CDR3. The rearrangement links TRBV5-1 to TRBJ2-2; D not certain. V was clipped by 0 bases and J by 2 bases, with 5 bases between them. The CDR3 is 14 residues long. CDR1 SGHRS and CDR2 YFSETQ come from the germline V gene. The CDR3 loop reads CASSLDYNTGELFF. CDR3 sequence (DNA): TGCGCCAGCAGCTTGGACTATAACACCGGGGAGCTGTTTTTT. The variable domain in full, with the rest retrieved from reference TRBV5-1 and TRBJ2-2, is KAGVTQTPRYLIKTRGQQVTLSCSPISGHRSVSWYQQTPGQGLQFLFEYFSETQRNKGNFPGRFSGRQFSNSRSEMNVSTLELGDSALYLCASSLDYNTGELFFGEGSRLTVL.

The V and J genes are TRBV30 and TRBJ2-4, with TRBD1 as a possible D gene (5 bases). The germline CDR1 and CDR2 sequences are GTSNPN and SVGIG (reference sequence). CDR3 length equals 15 residues. V was shortened by 0 bases and J by 0 bases, with 9 bases between the two germline ends. CDR3 loop: CAWSVWGLAKNIQYF. The CDR3 bases are TGTGCCTGGAGTGTGTGGGGCCTAGCCAAAAACATTCAGTACTTC.

The V gene is TRBV18, the J gene TRBJ2-1; D might be TRBD1 or TRBD2, each matching 6 bases. The V end lost 2 bases, the J end lost 0 bases, and 8 bases lay between the germline ends. CDR3 length: 15 amino acids. The germline V gene encodes CDR1 KGHSH and CDR2 LQKENI. CDR3 in amino acids: CASSPEGGSYNEQFF. CDR3 bases: TGTGCCAGCTCACCAGAGGGGGGCTCCTACAATGAGCAGTTCTTC. Filled out from reference TRBV18 and TRBJ2-1, the complete variable domain reads NAGVMQNPRHLVRRRGQEARLRCSPMKGHSHVYWYRQLPEEGLKFMVYLQKENIIDESGMPKERFSAEFPKEGPSILRIQQVVRGDSAAYFCASSPEGGSYNEQFFGPGTRLTVL.

This chain joins TRBV6-5 and TRBJ1-4; no firm D call. Germline CDR1 reads MNHEY; CDR2 reads SVGAGI. Trimming cost V 4 bases and J 8 bases, with 11 bases left between them. The CDR3 extends over 13 amino acids. CDR3 in amino acids: CASSLGIGEKLFF. In DNA form, the CDR3 reads TGTGCCAGCAGTTTGGGGATTGGGGAAAAACTGTTTTTT.

This clone was recorded once. The chain joins TRBV10-2 to TRBJ1-4; D is undetermined. Germline V lookup: CDR1 WSHSY, CDR2 SAAADI. The V end was cut by 4 bases, the J end by 7 bases, with 16 bases between. This CDR3 is built from 15 residues. The chain's CDR3 is CASSADGLTTEKLFF. The CDR3 DNA sequence: TGCGCCAGCAGTGCCGACGGACTCACCACTGAAAAACTGTTTTTT.

This clone has only a few counts. J is TRBJ1-6 and V is TRBV2; D is unresolved. The CDR3 loop spans 16 amino acids. Between the trimmed V and J ends, which lost 2 bases and 0 bases, there was a span of 8 bases. The germline V gene encodes CDR1 SNHLY and CDR2 FYNNEI. The CDR3 nucleotides are TGTGCCAGCAGTGAAACACGGGGCTCCTATAATTCACCCCTCCACTTT. This encodes CASSETRGSYNSPLHF.

Of note for this clone: This specimen includes other DNA sequences encoding the same CDR3. This rearrangement joins TRBV11-2 to TRBJ2-6; D remains unclear. The CDR3 spans 14 residues. The germline V and J ends were trimmed by 1 base and 4 bases, with 5 bases remaining between them. The V gene's germline CDR1 is SGHAT and CDR2 FQNNGV. Written as DNA, the CDR3 is TGTGCCAGCAGCTTAGCCGGCGGGGCCAACGTCCTGACTTTC. Amino acids: CASSLAGGANVLTF.

V is TRBV11-2 and J is TRBJ2-5, with D perhaps TRBD1 or TRBD2 (5 bases each). Germline values: CDR1 SGHAT, CDR2 FQNNGV. The CDR3 covers 15 residues. V lost 0 bases to trimming and J lost 4 bases, with 12 bases between them. CDR3 region: CASSLEGPGGETQYF. CDR3 nucleotide sequence: TGTGCCAGCAGCTTAGAGGGACCGGGCGGAGAGACCCAGTACTTC.

The V and J genes are TRBV7-2 and TRBJ2-5, with 10 bases aligning to TRBD1. The CDR3 spans 14 residues. J lost 5 bases, V lost 5 bases, and 5 bases had no gene match. Germline values: CDR1 SGHTA, CDR2 FQGNSA. The CDR3 bases are TGTGCCAGCAGCCGACAGGGGGCCTGGGAGACCCAGTACTTC. As protein: CASSRQGAWETQYF.

J is TRBJ1-2 and V is TRBV5-4; D is unresolved. Germline CDR1 reads SGHNT; CDR2 reads YYREEE (reference sequence). This CDR3 region has 15 residues. The V gene lost 4 bases and the J gene lost 5 bases, with 18 bases spanning the gap. The CDR3 loop reads CASSVPSGAGYGYTF. Written as DNA, the CDR3 is TGTGCCAGCAGCGTCCCGTCCGGCGCGGGATATGGCTACACCTTC.